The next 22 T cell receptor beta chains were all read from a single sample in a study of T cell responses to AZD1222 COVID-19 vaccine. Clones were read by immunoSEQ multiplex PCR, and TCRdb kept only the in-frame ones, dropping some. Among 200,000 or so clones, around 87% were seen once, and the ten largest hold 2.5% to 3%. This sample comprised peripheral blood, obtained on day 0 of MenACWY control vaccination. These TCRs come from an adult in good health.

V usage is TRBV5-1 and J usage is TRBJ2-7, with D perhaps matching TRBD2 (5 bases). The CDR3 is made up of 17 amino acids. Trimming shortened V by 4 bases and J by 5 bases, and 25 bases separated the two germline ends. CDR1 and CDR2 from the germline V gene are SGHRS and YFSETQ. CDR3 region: CASSPYPWRGRWDEQYF. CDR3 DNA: TGCGCCAGCAGCCCTTACCCCTGGCGAGGGCGTTGGGACGAGCAGTACTTC.

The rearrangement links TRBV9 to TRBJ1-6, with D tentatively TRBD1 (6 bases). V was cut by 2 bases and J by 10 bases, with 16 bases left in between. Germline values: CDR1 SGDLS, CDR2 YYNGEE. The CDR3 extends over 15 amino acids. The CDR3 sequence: CASSVSAGENSPLHF. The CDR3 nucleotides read TGTGCCAGCAGCGTTTCGGCAGGGGAAAACTCACCCCTCCACTTT. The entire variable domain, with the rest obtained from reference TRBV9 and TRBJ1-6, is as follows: DSGVTQTPKHLITATGQRVTLRCSPRSGDLSVYWYQQSLDQGLQFLIQYYNGEERAKGNILERFSAQQFPDLHSELNLSSLELGDSALYFCASSVSAGENSPLHFGNGTRLTVT.

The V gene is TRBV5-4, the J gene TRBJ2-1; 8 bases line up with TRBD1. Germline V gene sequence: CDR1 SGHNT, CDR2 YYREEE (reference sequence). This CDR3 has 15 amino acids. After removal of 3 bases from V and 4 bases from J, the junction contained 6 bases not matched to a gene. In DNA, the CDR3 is TGTGCCAGCAGCTCCTTTCGACAGGGGTACAATGAGCAGTTCTTC. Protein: CASSSFRQGYNEQFF.

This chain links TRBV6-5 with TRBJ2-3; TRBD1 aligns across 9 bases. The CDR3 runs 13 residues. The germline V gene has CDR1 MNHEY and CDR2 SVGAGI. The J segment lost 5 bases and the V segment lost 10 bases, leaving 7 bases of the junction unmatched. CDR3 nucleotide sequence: TGTGCCACCCCCGGACAGGGGCAAGATACGCAGTATTTT. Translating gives CATPGQGQDTQYF.

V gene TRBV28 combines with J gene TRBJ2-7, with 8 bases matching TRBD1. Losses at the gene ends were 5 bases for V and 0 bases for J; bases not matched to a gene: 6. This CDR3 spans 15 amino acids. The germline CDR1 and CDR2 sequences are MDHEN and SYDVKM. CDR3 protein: CASSPRDRTSYEQYF. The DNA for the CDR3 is TGTGCCAGCAGTCCTCGGGACAGGACCTCCTACGAGCAGTACTTC.

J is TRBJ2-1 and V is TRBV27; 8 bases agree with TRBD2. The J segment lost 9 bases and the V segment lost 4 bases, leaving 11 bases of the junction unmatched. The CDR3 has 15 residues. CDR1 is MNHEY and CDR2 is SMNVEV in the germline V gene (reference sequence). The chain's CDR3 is CASSSWDTREGEQFF. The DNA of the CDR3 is TGTGCCAGCAGTTCCTGGGACACCCGGGAGGGTGAGCAGTTCTTC.

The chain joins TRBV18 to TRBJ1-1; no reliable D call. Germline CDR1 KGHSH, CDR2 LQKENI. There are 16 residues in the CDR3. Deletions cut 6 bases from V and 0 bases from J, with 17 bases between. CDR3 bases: TGTGCCAGCTCTCGCACCGCTGATGGGGTGAACACTGAAGCTTTCTTT. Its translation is CASSRTADGVNTEAFF.

The CDR3 DNA sequence: TGTGCCATCAGTGAGTCTAGGGGGAGGGGACTACTAGCGAGGGCTAGCTCCTACAATGAGCAGTTCTTC. Amino acids: CAISESRGRGLLARASSYNEQFF. The rearrangement joins TRBV10-3 to TRBJ2-1, with D possibly TRBD2 on 7 matching bases. The CDR3 runs to 23 residues. CDR1 and CDR2 from the germline V gene are ENHRY and SYGVKD. V dropped 0 bases and J dropped 0 bases, with 30 bases sitting between them.

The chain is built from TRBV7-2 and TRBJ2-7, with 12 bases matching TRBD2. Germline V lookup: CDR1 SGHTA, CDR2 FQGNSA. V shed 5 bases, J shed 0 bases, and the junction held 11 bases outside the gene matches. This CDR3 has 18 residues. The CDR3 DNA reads TGTGCCAGCAGCCCGGGACTAGCGGGCGGTCTTCGCTCCTACGAGCAGTACTTC. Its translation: CASSPGLAGGLRSYEQYF. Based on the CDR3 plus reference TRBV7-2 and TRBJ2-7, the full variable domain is GAGVSQSPSNKVTEKGKDVELRCDPISGHTALYWYRQSLGQGLEFLIYFQGNSAPDKSGLPSDRFSAERTGGSVSTLTIQRTQQEDSAVYLCASSPGLAGGLRSYEQYFGPGTRLTVT.

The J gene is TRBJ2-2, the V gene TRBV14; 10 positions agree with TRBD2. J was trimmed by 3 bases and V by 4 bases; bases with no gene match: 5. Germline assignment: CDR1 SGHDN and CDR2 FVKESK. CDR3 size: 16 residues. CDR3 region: CASSPLLAGHTGELFF. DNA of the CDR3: TGTGCCAGCAGCCCTTTACTAGCGGGGCACACCGGGGAGCTGTTTTTT.

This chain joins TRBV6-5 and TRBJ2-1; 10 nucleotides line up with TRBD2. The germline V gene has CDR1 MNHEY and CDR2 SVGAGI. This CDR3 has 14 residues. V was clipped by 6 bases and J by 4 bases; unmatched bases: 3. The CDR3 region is CASRASGGYNEQFF. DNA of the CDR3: TGTGCCAGCAGAGCTAGCGGGGGATACAATGAGCAGTTCTTC.

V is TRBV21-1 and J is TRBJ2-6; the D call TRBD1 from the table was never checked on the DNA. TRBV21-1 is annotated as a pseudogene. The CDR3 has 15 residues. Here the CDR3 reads CASSRTCSGANVLTF. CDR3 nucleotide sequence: TGTGCCAGCAGCCGAACATGCTCTGGGGCCAACGTCCTGACTTTC.

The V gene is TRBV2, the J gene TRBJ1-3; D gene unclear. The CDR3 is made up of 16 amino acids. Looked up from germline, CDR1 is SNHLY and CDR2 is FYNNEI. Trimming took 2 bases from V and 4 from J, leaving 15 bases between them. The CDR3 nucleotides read TGTGCCAGCAGTGAACGGAGGGTCCAAACCGGAAACACCATATATTTT. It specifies CASSERRVQTGNTIYF.

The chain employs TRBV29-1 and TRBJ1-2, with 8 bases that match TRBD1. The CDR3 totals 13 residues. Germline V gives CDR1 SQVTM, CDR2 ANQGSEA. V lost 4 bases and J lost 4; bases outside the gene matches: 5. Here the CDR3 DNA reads TGCAGCGTTGGACAGGGGACTTCCTATGGCTACACCTTC. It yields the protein CSVGQGTSYGYTF.

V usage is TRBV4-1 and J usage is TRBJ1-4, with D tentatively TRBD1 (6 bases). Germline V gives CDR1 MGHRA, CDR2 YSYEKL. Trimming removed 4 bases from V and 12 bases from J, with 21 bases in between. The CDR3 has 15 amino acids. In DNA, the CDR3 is TGCGCCAGCAGCCGAGGCGACAGTGAGGGGGGGCAACTGTTTTTT. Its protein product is CASSRGDSEGGQLFF.

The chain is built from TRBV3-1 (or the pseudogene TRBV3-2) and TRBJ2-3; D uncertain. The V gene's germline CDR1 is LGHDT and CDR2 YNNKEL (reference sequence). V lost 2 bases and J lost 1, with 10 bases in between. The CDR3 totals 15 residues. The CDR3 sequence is CASSQITVGTDTQYF. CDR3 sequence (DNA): TGTGCCAGCAGCCAAATAACGGTGGGCACAGATACGCAGTATTTT.

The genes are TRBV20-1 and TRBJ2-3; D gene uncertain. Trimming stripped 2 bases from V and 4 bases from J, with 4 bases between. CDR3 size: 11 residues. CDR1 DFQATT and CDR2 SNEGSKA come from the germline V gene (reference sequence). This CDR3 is CSARRPDTQYF. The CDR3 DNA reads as TGCAGTGCTAGACGGCCAGATACGCAGTATTTT.

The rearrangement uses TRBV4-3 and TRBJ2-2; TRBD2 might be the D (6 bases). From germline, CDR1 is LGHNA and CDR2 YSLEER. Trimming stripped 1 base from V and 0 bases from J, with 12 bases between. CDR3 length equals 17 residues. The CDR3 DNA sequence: TGCGCCAGCAGCCAAGTCTTTGCGGGAACGAACACCGGGGAGCTGTTTTTT. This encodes CASSQVFAGTNTGELFF.

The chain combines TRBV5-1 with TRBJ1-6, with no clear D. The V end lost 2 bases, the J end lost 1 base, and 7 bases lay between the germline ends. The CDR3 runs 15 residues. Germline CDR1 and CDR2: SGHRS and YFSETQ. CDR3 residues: CASSFRGSYNSPLHF. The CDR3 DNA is TGCGCCAGCAGCTTCCGGGGTTCCTATAATTCACCCCTCCACTTT.

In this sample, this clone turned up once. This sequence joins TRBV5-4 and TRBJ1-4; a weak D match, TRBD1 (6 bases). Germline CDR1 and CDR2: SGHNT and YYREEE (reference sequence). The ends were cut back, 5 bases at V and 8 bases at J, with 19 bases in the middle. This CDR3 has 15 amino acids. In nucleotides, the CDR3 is TGTGCCAGCAGGCAGTCCGGGACAAGGGACGAAAAACTGTTTTTT. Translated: CASRQSGTRDEKLFF.

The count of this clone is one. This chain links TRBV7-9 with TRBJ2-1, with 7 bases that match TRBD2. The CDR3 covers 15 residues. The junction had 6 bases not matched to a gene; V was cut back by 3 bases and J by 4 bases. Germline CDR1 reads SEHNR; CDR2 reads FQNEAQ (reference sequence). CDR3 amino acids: CASSLGGSLYNEQFF. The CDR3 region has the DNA TGTGCCAGCAGCTTGGGCGGGAGTCTATACAATGAGCAGTTCTTC. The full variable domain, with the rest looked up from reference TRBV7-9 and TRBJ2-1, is DTGVSQNPRHKITKRGQNVTFRCDPISEHNRLYWYRQTLGQGPEFLTYFQNEAQLEKSRLLSDRFSAERPKGSFSTLEIQRTEQGDSAMYLCASSLGGSLYNEQFFGPGTRLTVL.

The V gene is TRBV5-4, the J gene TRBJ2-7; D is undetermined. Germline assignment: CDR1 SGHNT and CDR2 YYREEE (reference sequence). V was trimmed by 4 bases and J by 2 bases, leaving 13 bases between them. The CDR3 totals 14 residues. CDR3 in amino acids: CASSPPQRAYEQYF. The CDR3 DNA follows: TGTGCCAGCAGCCCCCCCCAGCGCGCCTACGAGCAGTACTTC.